The 13 T cell receptor beta chains below all came from one sample that was sequenced in a study of CD4 T cells in relation to SARS-CoV-2 and coronaviruses. Sequencing was performed with immunoSEQ multiplex PCR; in TCRdb, only in-frame clones are kept and a portion is missing. The table has 40,000 or so clones, 70% to 90% seen once. Sequenced: memory CD4+ T cells from PBMCs. These receptors originate from an adult with COVID-19.

The table lists this clone with a count of one. CDR3 DNA: TGTGCCAGCAGCCCAACCGGAGCAGGGCTTGTGGGGGAGCAGTACTTC. Translated, it gives CASSPTGAGLVGEQYF. The chain is built from TRBV3-1 (or the pseudogene TRBV3-2) and TRBJ2-7, with D possibly TRBD1 on 5 matching bases. Looked up from germline, CDR1 is LGHDT and CDR2 is YNNKEL (reference sequence). Trimming cost V 4 bases and J 7 bases, with 23 bases left between them. The CDR3 has 16 residues.

The V gene is TRBV3-1 (or the pseudogene TRBV3-2), the J gene TRBJ2-2, with 12 bases lining up with TRBD2. The V segment lost 1 base and the J segment 6 bases; nucleotides outside the gene matches: 3. This CDR3 has 16 amino acids. Germline V gene data show CDR1 as LGHDT and CDR2 as YNNKEL (reference sequence). The CDR3 is CASSQGLAGVAGELFF. For the CDR3, the DNA is TGTGCCAGCAGCCAAGGACTAGCGGGAGTCGCCGGGGAGCTGTTTTTT.

V usage is TRBV2 and J usage is TRBJ2-5, with 9 bases that match TRBD1. This CDR3 comprises 14 residues. Trimming removed 8 bases from V and 4 bases from J; junction bases left unmatched: 8. Germline V gives CDR1 SNHLY, CDR2 FYNNEI. The CDR3: CASGPTTGGETQYF. For the CDR3, the DNA is TGTGCCAGCGGGCCGACGACAGGGGGAGAGACCCAGTACTTC.

In nucleotides, the CDR3 is TGTGCCATCAGAAGGGACAGGCGGAACACTGAAGCTTTCTTT. Translation gives CAIRRDRRNTEAFF. The V call is TRBV10-3, the J call TRBJ1-1, with 8 bases matching TRBD1. Germline CDR1 ENHRY, CDR2 SYGVKD. V was clipped by 6 bases and J by 1 base; unmatched bases: 4. The CDR3 length is 14 residues.

The rearrangement links TRBV6-5 to TRBJ2-5; TRBD2 agrees at 14 bases. The junction had 3 bases not matched to a gene; V was cut back by 2 bases and J by 4 bases. The length of the CDR3 is 16 residues. From germline, CDR1 is MNHEY and CDR2 SVGAGI. The CDR3 protein is CASSYGLAGGVETQYF. For the CDR3, the DNA is TGTGCCAGCAGTTACGGACTAGCGGGAGGTGTAGAGACCCAGTACTTC.

This sequence joins TRBV28 and TRBJ2-6; no firm D call. CDR1 and CDR2 (germline): MDHEN, SYDVKM. The CDR3 runs 16 residues. V gave up 4 bases and J gave up 0 bases, with 10 bases separating them. The CDR3 DNA follows: TGTGCCAGCAGTTCACGCCCAGGCTCTGGGGCCAACGTCCTGACTTTC. It specifies CASSSRPGSGANVLTF.

This clone was detected a few times. The chain joins TRBV4-3 to TRBJ2-5, with D possibly TRBD2 on 6 matching bases. V lost 0 bases and J 4 bases, leaving 18 bases between the germline ends. The CDR3 is made up of 17 amino acids. The germline gives CDR1 LGHNA, CDR2 YSLEER. The CDR3 protein is CASSQDLPGVGRETQYF. In nucleotides, the CDR3 is TGCGCCAGCAGCCAAGATCTCCCGGGAGTGGGGAGAGAGACCCAGTACTTC.

The CDR3 spells CASSQSGTGNTEAFF. For the CDR3, the DNA is TGTGCCAGCAGCCAATCCGGGACAGGCAACACTGAAGCTTTCTTT. The rearrangement uses TRBV3-1 (or the pseudogene TRBV3-2) and TRBJ1-1, with 8 bases identical to TRBD1. This CDR3 spans 15 amino acids. CDR1 and CDR2 (germline): LGHDT, YNNKEL (reference sequence). The J segment lost 2 bases and the V segment lost 2 bases, leaving 4 bases of the junction unmatched.

This chain links TRBV18 with TRBJ1-1; D is perhaps TRBD1 (6 bases). V was pared by 4 bases and J by 1 base, with 13 bases between. CDR1 is KGHSH and CDR2 is LQKENI in the germline V gene. CDR3 length equals 15 residues. The CDR3 is CASSQEQGSNTEAFF. The CDR3 DNA follows: TGTGCCAGCTCACAAGAGCAGGGGTCGAACACTGAAGCTTTCTTT.

The V and J genes are TRBV5-1 and TRBJ2-1; the D gene is possibly TRBD1 (6 bases). Germline V gives CDR1 SGHRS, CDR2 YFSETQ. The ends were cut back, 5 bases at V and 5 bases at J, with 17 bases in the middle. The CDR3 sequence is 15 residues long. CDR3 nucleotides: TGCGCCAGCAGATTCATCAGGGGTCCGAACAATGAGCAGTTCTTC. Translation: CASRFIRGPNNEQFF.

The V gene is TRBV6-5, the J gene TRBJ2-7; 8 nucleotides agree with TRBD1. V gave up 7 bases and J gave up 13 bases; unmatched junction bases: 12. The germline gives CDR1 MNHEY, CDR2 SVGAGI. This CDR3 contains 12 residues. The CDR3 protein is CASINMPGQVYF. The CDR3 nucleotides read TGTGCCAGCATTAACATGCCGGGACAGGTATACTTC.

This clone was counted between two and nine times. The rearrangement links TRBV2 to TRBJ1-6, with 8 bases lining up with TRBD1. The V segment lost 4 bases and the J segment 9 bases; nucleotides outside the gene matches: 8. CDR1 and CDR2 (germline): SNHLY, FYNNEI. This CDR3 comprises 15 residues. The CDR3 nucleotides read TGTGCCAGCAGTGTGAACACAGGGGGAGTTTCACCCCTCCACTTT. This encodes CASSVNTGGVSPLHF.

The J gene is TRBJ2-1, the V gene TRBV19; possible D gene TRBD2, 6 bases. The V gene lost 3 bases and the J gene lost 7 bases, with 13 bases spanning the gap. This CDR3 contains 14 residues. Germline CDR1 LNHDA, CDR2 SQIVND (reference sequence). CDR3: CASSIGGLRNEQFF. CDR3 nucleotide sequence: TGTGCCAGTAGTATCGGGGGACTCAGAAATGAGCAGTTCTTC. Drawing the rest from reference TRBV19 and TRBJ2-1, the complete variable domain is DGGITQSPKYLFRKEGQNVTLSCEQNLNHDAMYWYRQDPGQGLRLIYYSQIVNDFQKGDIAEGYSVSREKKESFPLTVTSAQKNPTAFYLCASSIGGLRNEQFFGPGTRLTVL.